These T cell receptor beta chains were read from a single sample in a study of T cell responses to AZD1222 COVID-19 vaccine. Assay: immunoSEQ multiplex PCR; the TCRdb copy retains only in-frame clones and omits some. Of more than 150,000 clones listed, 80% to 95% are singletons. Sequenced material: peripheral blood, taken on day 0 of AZD1222 vaccination. The source is an adult in good health. Each CDR3 is given without its conserved first and last residue. A D gene is named only where the DNA matches it firmly. Expanded clones are given a class, and other clones once, few, many or no size at all.

TRBJ2-1	.	TRBV5-4	.	ASSLDARSVYNEQF
TRBJ1-1	.	TRBV28	.	ASSDPLGGNTEAF
TRBJ2-7	.	TRBV10-1	.	ASSESGGNEQY
TRBJ1-2	.	TRBV28	TRBD1	ATQTEGAIDGYT
TRBJ2-7	.	TRBV2	.	ASTPEAGNIYEQY
TRBJ2-1	.	TRBV3-1/TRBV3-2	.	ASSRTAYNEQF
TRBJ2-2	.	TRBV19	TRBD1	ASSIDQRGPGELF
TRBJ2-1	.	TRBV12-3/TRBV12-4	.	ASSLGLYNEQF
TRBJ2-7	.	TRBV12-3/TRBV12-4	.	ASRATPSYEQY
TRBJ2-1	.	TRBV7-8	.	ASSLQGNEQF
TRBJ2-7	.	TRBV27	TRBD1	ASSSGTGGFGEQY
TRBJ1-1	.	TRBV20-1	.	SARRQIEAF
TRBJ2-1	.	TRBV19	TRBD2	ASSSPSGRAFYEQF
TRBJ2-7	.	TRBV10-3	.	AISESLARAYEQY
TRBJ2-1	.	TRBV9	.	ASSVDGRIEQF
TRBJ1-4	.	TRBV11-2	.	ASSFGQEKLF
TRBJ2-7	.	TRBV10-3	.	AIRGVGGDEQY
TRBJ2-5	.	TRBV27	TRBD2	ASMSLARQETQY
TRBJ1-1	.	TRBV28	.	ASSFNTEAF
TRBJ1-2	.	TRBV7-9	.	ASITGPGNGYT
TRBJ2-2	.	TRBV5-1	.	ASSLALLEGGELF
TRBJ1-2	.	TRBV19	TRBD1	ASSDSPGQPAYGYT
TRBJ1-6	.	TRBV2	.	ASTVSKGSPLH
TRBJ2-1	once	TRBV10-2	.	ASLEYRNNEQF
TRBJ2-7	.	TRBV9	TRBD2	ASSVSASGSVYEQY
TRBJ1-5	.	TRBV19	TRBD1	ASGDRVSNQPQH
TRBJ1-5	.	TRBV6-5	TRBD1	ATIRDRGGNQPQH